The clone carrying this T cell receptor beta chain was seen a few times. The entry originates in a study of control samples from healthy donors and cancer patients. Measured with immunoSEQ multiplex PCR; TCRdb has only the in-frame clones, and not every one. The top ten clones hold over 3% of a sample with about 94,000 clones, about nine tenths of them seen once. The receptor was isolated from a young woman in good health. Sequencing used blood.

The CDR3 region has the DNA TGTGCCAGCAGGCCCAGGGGGACGGCTGGCTACACCTTC. It codes for CASRPRGTAGYTF. V is TRBV2 and J is TRBJ1-2; 7 bases align to TRBD1. Germline CDR1 and CDR2: SNHLY and FYNNEI. CDR3 size: 13 residues. J lost 7 bases, V lost 6 bases, and 8 bases had no gene match. Using reference TRBV2 and TRBJ1-2 for the parts outside the CDR3, the full variable domain is EPEVTQTPSHQVTQMGQEVILRCVPISNHLYFYWYRQILGQKVEFLVSFYNNEISEKSEIFDDQFSVERPDGSNFTLKIRSTKLEDSAMYFCASRPRGTAGYTFGSGTRLTVV.